These T cell receptor beta chains were read from a single sample in a study of cytomegalovirus exposure and HLA in healthy donors. Generated by immunoSEQ multiplex PCR, the TCRdb table keeps only in-frame clones and is missing some. The sample lists about 84,000 clones, around 80% occurring once. Material for sequencing was PBMCs. Every receptor here comes from a male donor in good health and CMV-seropositive. CDR3s include the opening cysteine and the closing phenylalanine or tryptophan. D genes are given only for firm matches. A clone size is listed for some rows: how often the clone was seen (once, few, many), or a class if it is expanded.

.	TRBJ1-4	.	TRBV15	CATSGGGLEKLFF	TGTGCCACCAGCGGGGGGGGACTTGAAAAACTGTTTTTT
.	TRBJ2-1	TRBD1	TRBV6-5	CATNTGTDHSNEQFF	TGTGCCACCAATACCGGGACAGACCACTCCAATGAGCAGTTCTTC
.	TRBJ2-5	TRBD1	TRBV6-5	CASSYFPGQGIPTQYF	TGTGCCAGCAGTTACTTTCCGGGACAGGGGATTCCGACCCAGTACTTC
.	TRBJ1-4	.	TRBV28	CASSIATNEKLFF	TGTGCCAGCAGTATCGCAACTAATGAAAAACTGTTTTTT
.	TRBJ2-5	TRBD2	TRBV7-2	CASSPRGRRSETQYF	TGTGCCAGCAGCCCCCGCGGGAGAAGATCAGAGACCCAGTACTTC
.	TRBJ2-2	TRBD2	TRBV28	CAAPAGLKGGGELFF	TGTGCCGCCCCAGCGGGACTCAAGGGTGGCGGGGAGCTGTTTTTT
.	TRBJ1-5	.	TRBV30	CAWSPPDRTYSNQPQHF	TGTGCCTGGAGTCCACCTGACAGGACATATAGCAATCAGCCCCAGCATTTT
.	TRBJ2-2	.	TRBV15	CATKADPRTGELFF	TGTGCCACCAAAGCGGACCCCAGGACCGGGGAGCTGTTTTTT
few	TRBJ1-1	TRBD1	TRBV2	CASSEPTGVNTEAFF	TGTGCCAGCAGTGAACCGACAGGGGTGAACACTGAAGCTTTCTTT
.	TRBJ2-5	TRBD2	TRBV27	CASSLLAGVAEAQYF	TGTGCCAGCAGTTTGCTAGCGGGAGTTGCAGAGGCCCAGTACTTC
.	TRBJ2-1	.	TRBV4-2	CASSHPGTGRNEQFF	TGTGCCAGCAGCCATCCCGGGACTGGCCGAAATGAGCAGTTCTTC
.	TRBJ2-7	TRBD1	TRBV28	CASSSGQGPDEQYF	TGTGCCAGCAGTTCCGGACAGGGACCGGACGAGCAGTACTTC
.	TRBJ2-1	TRBD2	TRBV5-4	CASSLAGLAGAISYNEQFF	TGTGCCAGCAGCCTGGCCGGGCTAGCGGGAGCTATCTCCTACAATGAGCAGTTCTTC
.	TRBJ2-7	.	TRBV2	CASSDDIAEQYF	TGTGCCAGCAGTGACGACATCGCCGAGCAGTACTTC
.	TRBJ1-2	TRBD1	TRBV18	CASSPDRGNYGYTF	TGTGCCAGCTCACCAGACAGGGGGAACTATGGCTACACCTTC